The present TCR beta chain was sequenced within a study of OX40 agonist ivuxolimab in advanced cancers. Context from the whole study: Ivuxolimab was an agonistic, fully human IgG2 monoclonal antibody directed against OX40 (CD134), a costimulatory receptor. Intravenous ivuxolimab was administered to patients every 2 weeks at six dose levels: 0.01, 0.1, 0.3, 1.5, 3 and 10 mg/kg. Of the approximately 50 patients in dose escalation, about 20 had hepatocellular carcinoma, about 15 had melanoma, 9 had renal cell carcinoma and 9 had head and neck cancer. In the dose-escalation cohort, 82.7% of patients were male, and the mean age was approximately 60 years, with a range of roughly 23 to 85. Prior anti-PD-1, anti-PD-L1 or anti-CTLA-4 therapy was permitted, and checkpoint inhibitors had been received by roughly 40% of dose-escalation patients. Partial responses were achieved by three dose-escalation patients, of whom one had hepatocellular carcinoma and two had cutaneous melanoma. The point of sequencing TCRbeta in the periphery was to test whether ivuxolimab changed TCR sequence diversity and drove clonal T-cell expansion. The paper covers the monotherapy dose-escalation part of the phase I ivuxolimab trial, which included N of about 56 patients.

For sequencing of the TCRbeta CDR3 region, genomic DNA was extracted from the sorted cells. TCRbeta CDR3 regions were sequenced using the immunoSEQ Assay. TCRdb retrieved this table from immuneACCESS and kept in-frame rearrangements only. Not all clones are present; in checked studies, unresolved V genes account for under half, and no reason is known for the remainder. Counted in this sample were about 40,000 clones; roughly 84% of them appeared once. The top ten clonotypes cover about a sixth of the sample. Sequences SGDLS (CDR1) and YYNGEE (CDR2) are obtained from the germline V gene. Ends trimmed: V by 2 bases, J by 0 bases; bases unmatched to a gene: 10. The CDR3 covers 17 residues, taking in both the cysteine and the phenylalanine. Left in the record is the CDR3 DNA by itself, 51 bases read in frame from the first base. Worth noting for this clone: Its antigen is not yet known. Qualities for individual bases were not recorded, and no much larger clone is one base off.

Overall results and qualifications from the work: In the 0.1-3.0 mg/kg groups, partial responders had among the lowest normalized peripheral clonal expansion, particularly in CD8+ T cells. The antigen specificity of the clonally expanded peripheral T cells was not determined. Low levels of normalized T-cell clonal expansion were also seen in some nonresponding patients. Clonal expansion of both CD4+ and CD8+ blood T cells was observed from baseline to week 6 at doses 0.1 to 3.0 mg/kg. After ivuxolimab, expanded clones were on average more numerous among CD8+ T cells than among CD4+ T cells.

Patients with autoimmune disease history or receiving systemic immunosuppression were excluded from the trial. Peripheral blood for TCR sequencing was drawn from every dose cohort at baseline, at cycle 4 day 1 and at cycle 7 day 1. The samples were taken from a phase I, first-in-human, multicenter, open-label dose-escalation trial of ivuxolimab. Adults with locally advanced or metastatic head and neck squamous cell, hepatocellular, melanoma or renal cell carcinoma were enrolled in the trial. Before TCR sequencing, CD4+ T cells and CD8+ T cells from peripheral blood were sorted into separate populations.

Recombination linked TRBV9 to TRBJ1-1; 7 nucleotides in the junction match TRBD1. The TCR sequence derives from an adult with an advanced solid tumor such as melanoma, head and neck, liver or kidney cancer. The sample consisted of CD4+ or CD8+ T cells sorted from blood, taken in a trial of the OX40 agonist ivuxolimab. The CDR3 sequence is CASSVTGTTLMNTEAFF. Read as DNA, the sequence is TGTGCCAGCAGCGTGACAGGGACCACCCTAATGAACACTGAAGCTTTCTTT.